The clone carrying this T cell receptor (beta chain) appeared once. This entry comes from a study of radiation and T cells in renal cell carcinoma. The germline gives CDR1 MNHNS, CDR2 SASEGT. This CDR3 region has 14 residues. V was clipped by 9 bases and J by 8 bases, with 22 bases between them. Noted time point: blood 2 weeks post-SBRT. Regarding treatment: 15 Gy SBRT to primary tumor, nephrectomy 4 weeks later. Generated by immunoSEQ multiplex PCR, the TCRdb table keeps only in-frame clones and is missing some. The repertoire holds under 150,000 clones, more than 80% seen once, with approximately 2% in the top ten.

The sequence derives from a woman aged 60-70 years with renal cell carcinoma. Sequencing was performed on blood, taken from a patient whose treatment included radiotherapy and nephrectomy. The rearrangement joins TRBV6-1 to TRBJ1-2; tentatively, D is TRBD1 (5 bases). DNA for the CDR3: TGTGCCAGTTTCCGGGACCAGGGCTCGGGGGGCTACACCTTC. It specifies CASFRDQGSGGYTF.